The 10 T cell receptor beta chains in this list originate from one sample, sequenced in a study of blood T cells in healthy people across ages. Using a J-beta primer mix together with a sample-barcoded 5' primer, a second PCR was run for roughly 6 to 12 cycles. TCRdb re-called the 5' RACE reads with MiXCR, one entry per CDR3 protein. The sample carries over 600,000 distinct CDR3 sequences, 45% to 70% recorded once. The sequencing sample was made of blood. Receptor source: a man aged 35-49 years in good health.

This sequence joins TRBV4-2 and TRBJ2-7, with D perhaps TRBD1 (6 bases). V lost 0 bases, J lost 7 bases, and 19 bases lay in between. Per germline, CDR1 LGHNA and CDR2 YNFKEQ. This CDR3 region has 16 residues. The CDR3 DNA reads as TGTGCCAGCAGCCAAGAGCCCCTTTTCAAACAGGGAGAGCAGTACTTC. It translates to CASSQEPLFKQGEQYF.

The V call is TRBV5-1, the J call TRBJ2-6; D is unclear. V was trimmed by 4 bases and J by 0 bases, leaving 11 bases between them. Germline CDR1 is SGHRS and CDR2 is YFSETQ. CDR3 length equals 16 residues. CDR3 protein: CASSSHKSSGANVLTF. The CDR3 DNA follows: TGCGCCAGCAGCAGCCACAAGAGCTCTGGGGCCAACGTCCTGACTTTC.

The chain's CDR3 is CASSPTTGGTEAFF. The CDR3 region has the DNA TGTGCCAGCAGCCCAACCACAGGGGGCACTGAAGCTTTCTTT. The chain employs TRBV7-6 and TRBJ1-1; 8 nucleotides match TRBD1. Germline loops: CDR1 SGHVS, CDR2 FNYEAQ. The CDR3 has 14 residues. The ends lost 5 bases at V and 4 bases at J; junction bases unmatched: 6.

The rearrangement joins TRBV10-2 to TRBJ2-5; 8 bases are shared with TRBD2. The CDR3 contains 13 residues. After removal of 4 bases from V and 11 bases from J, the junction contained 9 bases not matched to a gene. Germline CDR1 WSHSY, CDR2 SAAADI. The DNA of the CDR3 is TGCGCCAGCAGTGGGACTAGCCAGAATGAGCAGTACTTC. Translation: CASSGTSQNEQYF.

DNA for the CDR3: TGCGCCAGCAGCTTAACGCAGAACACCGGGGAGCTGTTTTTT. Residues: CASSLTQNTGELFF. This chain joins TRBV5-1 and TRBJ2-2; the D is unclear. The CDR3 spans 14 residues. The V gene lost 2 bases and the J gene lost 1 base, with 6 bases spanning the gap. CDR1 is SGHRS, CDR2 YFSETQ, per germline.

The chain combines TRBV11-3 with TRBJ2-5; 8 bases are shared with TRBD2. Germline V gives CDR1 SGHNT, CDR2 YENEEA. V shed 2 bases, J shed 4 bases, and the junction held 9 bases outside the gene matches. The CDR3 sequence is 16 residues long. The CDR3 DNA reads TGTGCCAGCAGCTTAACTCCCGGGAGGGCCTCAGAGACCCAGTACTTC. Translating it yields CASSLTPGRASETQYF.

This clonotype showed up just once. The chain joins TRBV21-1 to TRBJ2-2; TRBD1 was called by the table and not checked on the DNA. TRBV21-1 is listed as a pseudogene. The CDR3 is 17 residues long. The CDR3: CASSKRKGVGSTGELFF. CDR3 nucleotides: TGTGCCAGCAGCAAAAGAAAAGGGGTAGGAAGCACCGGGGAGCTGTTTTTT.

With respect to this clonotype: An end of the junction differs from the germline gene, which may be a read error. CDR3 coding DNA: TGTGCCTGCAGTTTAATGGTTGGTTCACCCCTCCACTTT. Protein: CACSLMVGSPLHF. The genes are TRBV12-3 or TRBV12-4 and TRBJ1-6, with D hard to call. The CDR3 is 13 residues long.

The table lists this clonotype with a count of one. This chain connects TRBV4-2 to TRBJ1-1; perhaps TRBD1 as D (6 bases). V was cut by 2 bases and J by 4 bases, with 14 bases left in between. Germline V lookup: CDR1 LGHNA, CDR2 YNFKEQ. The CDR3 consists of 15 residues. The CDR3 DNA reads TGTGCCAGCAGCCAACAAGGACAGTCCGGCACTGAAGCTTTCTTT. This gives the protein CASSQQGQSGTEAFF.

The gene calls are TRBV6-5 and TRBJ2-4, with 9 bases aligning to TRBD2. The end of the DNA aligns better with TRBJ2-7, so the J call may be wrong. The CDR3 has 13 amino acids. Germline CDR1 is MNHEY and CDR2 is SVGAGI. CDR3 sequence (DNA): TGTGCCACCGCTTGGCGGGAGGGCCACGAGCAGTACTTC. Protein sequence: CATAWREGHEQYF.